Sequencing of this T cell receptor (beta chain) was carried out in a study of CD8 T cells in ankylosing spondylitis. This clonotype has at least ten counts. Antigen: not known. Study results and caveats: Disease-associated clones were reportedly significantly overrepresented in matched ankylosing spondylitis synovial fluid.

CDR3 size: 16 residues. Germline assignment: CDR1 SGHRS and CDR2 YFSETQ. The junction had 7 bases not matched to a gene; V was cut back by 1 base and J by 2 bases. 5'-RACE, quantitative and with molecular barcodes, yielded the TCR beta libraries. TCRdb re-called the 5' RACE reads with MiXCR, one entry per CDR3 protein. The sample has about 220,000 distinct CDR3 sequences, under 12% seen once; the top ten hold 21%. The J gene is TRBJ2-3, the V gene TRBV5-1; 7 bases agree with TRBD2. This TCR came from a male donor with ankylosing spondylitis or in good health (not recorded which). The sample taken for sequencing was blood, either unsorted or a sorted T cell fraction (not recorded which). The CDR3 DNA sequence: TGCGCCAGCAGCTTGTTGGGACTACACAACACAGATACGCAGTATTTT. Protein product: CASSLLGLHNTDTQYF.